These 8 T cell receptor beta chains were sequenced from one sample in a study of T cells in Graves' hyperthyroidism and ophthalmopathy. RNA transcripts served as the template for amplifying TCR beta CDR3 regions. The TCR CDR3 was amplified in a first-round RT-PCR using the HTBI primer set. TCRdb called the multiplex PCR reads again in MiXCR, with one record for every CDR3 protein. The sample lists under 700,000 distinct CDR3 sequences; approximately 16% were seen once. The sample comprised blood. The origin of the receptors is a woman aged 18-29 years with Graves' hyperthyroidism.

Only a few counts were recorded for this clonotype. The CDR3 DNA reads TGTGCCAGTAGTACGGCCGGAGGCACTGAAGCTTTCTTT. It translates to CASSTAGGTEAFF. J is TRBJ1-1 and V is TRBV19; D ambiguous. V shed 4 bases and J shed 4 bases, with 10 bases lying between them. The CDR3 consists of 13 residues. The V gene's germline CDR1 is LNHDA and CDR2 SQIVND (reference sequence). The whole variable domain, remainder taken from reference TRBV19 and TRBJ1-1, is DGGITQSPKYLFRKEGQNVTLSCEQNLNHDAMYWYRQDPGQGLRLIYYSQIVNDFQKGDIAEGYSVSREKKESFPLTVTSAQKNPTAFYLCASSTAGGTEAFFGQGTRLTVV.

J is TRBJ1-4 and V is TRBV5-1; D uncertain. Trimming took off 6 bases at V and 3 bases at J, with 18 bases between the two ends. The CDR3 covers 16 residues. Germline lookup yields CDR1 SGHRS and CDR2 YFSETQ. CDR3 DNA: TGCGCCAGCATCCCGGCCAGGACCCGGCCTAATGAAAAACTGTTTTTT. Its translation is CASIPARTRPNEKLFF.

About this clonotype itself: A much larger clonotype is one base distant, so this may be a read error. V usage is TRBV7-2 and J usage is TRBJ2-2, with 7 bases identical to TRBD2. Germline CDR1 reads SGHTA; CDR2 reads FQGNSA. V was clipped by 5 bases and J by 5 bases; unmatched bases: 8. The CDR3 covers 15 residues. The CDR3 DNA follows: TGTGCCAGCAGCGGTGGCGGGGGAGGGACCGGGGAGCTGTTTTTT. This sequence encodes CASSGGGGGTGELFF.

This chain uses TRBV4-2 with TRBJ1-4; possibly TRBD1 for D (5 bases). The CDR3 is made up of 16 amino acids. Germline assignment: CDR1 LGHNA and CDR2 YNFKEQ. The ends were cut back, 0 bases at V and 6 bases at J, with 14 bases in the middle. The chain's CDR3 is CASSQERGALDEKLFF. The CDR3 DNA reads TGTGCCAGCAGCCAAGAGCGGGGCGCGCTAGATGAAAAACTGTTTTTT.

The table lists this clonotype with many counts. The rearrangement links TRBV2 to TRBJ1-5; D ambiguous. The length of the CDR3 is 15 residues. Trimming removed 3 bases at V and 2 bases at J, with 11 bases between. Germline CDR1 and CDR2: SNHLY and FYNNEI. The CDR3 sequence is CASSDIGSGNQPQHF. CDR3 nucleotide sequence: TGTGCCAGCAGTGACATCGGGTCGGGCAATCAGCCCCAGCATTTT.

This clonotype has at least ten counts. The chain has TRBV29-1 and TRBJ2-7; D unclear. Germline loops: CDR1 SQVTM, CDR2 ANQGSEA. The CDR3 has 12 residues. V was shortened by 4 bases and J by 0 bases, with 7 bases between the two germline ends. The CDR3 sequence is CSVGQDSYEQYF. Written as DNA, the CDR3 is TGCAGCGTTGGGCAGGACTCCTACGAGCAGTACTTC.

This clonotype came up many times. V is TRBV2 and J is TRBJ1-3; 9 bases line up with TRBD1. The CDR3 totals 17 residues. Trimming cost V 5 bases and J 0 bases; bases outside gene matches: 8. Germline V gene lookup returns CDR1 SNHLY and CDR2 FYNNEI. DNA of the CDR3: TGTGCCAGCAGTAGGGACAGGGCAGCGAGCTCTGGAAACACCATATATTTT. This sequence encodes CASSRDRAASSGNTIYF. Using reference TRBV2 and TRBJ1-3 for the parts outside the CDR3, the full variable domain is EPEVTQTPSHQVTQMGQEVILRCVPISNHLYFYWYRQILGQKVEFLVSFYNNEISEKSEIFDDQFSVERPDGSNFTLKIRSTKLEDSAMYFCASSRDRAASSGNTIYFGEGSWLTVV.

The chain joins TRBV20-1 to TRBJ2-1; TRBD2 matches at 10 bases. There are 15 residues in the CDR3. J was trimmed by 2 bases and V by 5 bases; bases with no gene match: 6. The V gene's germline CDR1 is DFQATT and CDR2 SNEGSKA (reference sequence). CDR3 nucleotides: TGCAGTGCTCTCCACGGACTAGCGGCCTACAATGAGCAGTTCTTC. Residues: CSALHGLAAYNEQFF.